This record covers a single T cell receptor (beta chain). Germline CDR1 is SEHNR and CDR2 is FQNEAQ (reference sequence). This CDR3 has 13 amino acids. Trimming pared 3 bases from V and 7 bases from J, leaving 12 bases between. The sample is drawn from a study of blood T cells in healthy people across ages. It was with a sample-barcoded 5' primer and a J-beta primer mix that a second PCR of roughly 7 to 12 cycles was run. MiXCR, run by TCRdb on the 5' RACE reads, gives a single entry per CDR3 protein. The sample records roughly 1,100,000 distinct CDR3 sequences, almost 25% being singletons. The data also belong to a second study, concerning T cells of mothers and their children.

This receptor was taken from a girl aged 2 to 9 in good health. The sequencing sample was made of blood. The rearrangement joins TRBV7-9 to TRBJ2-5; a possible D gene is TRBD1 (6 bases). This CDR3 is CASSFDEGGTQYF. The CDR3 nucleotides read TGTGCCAGCAGCTTCGACGAAGGGGGGACCCAGTACTTC.